These T cell receptor beta chains were read from a single sample in a study of T cell responses to AZD1222 COVID-19 vaccine. The method was immunoSEQ multiplex PCR; TCRdb's version includes in-frame clones alone and lacks a portion of them. The sample consists of tens of thousands of clones, 80% to 90% of them appearing once. The source material was peripheral blood, sampled on day 0 of AZD1222 vaccination. The receptors derive from an adult in good health. Each CDR3 is given with its conserved first and last residue. Fields, in order: D gene, clone size, V gene, J gene, CDR3 protein. The D gene is left open where the match is weak. The size field is filled for only some rows; it gives once, few, many or a size class.

d_gene: -
abundance: -
v_gene: TRBV10-3
j_gene: TRBJ1-5
CDR3aa: CACRDLAGGNQPQHF

d_gene: TRBD1
abundance: -
v_gene: TRBV19
j_gene: TRBJ2-7
CDR3aa: CASSIAGTEVYEQYF

d_gene: -
abundance: once
v_gene: TRBV28
j_gene: TRBJ1-1
CDR3aa: CASSSRLRINTEAFF

d_gene: TRBD2
abundance: -
v_gene: TRBV7-6
j_gene: TRBJ2-3
CDR3aa: CASSFGVLSGKGTDTQYF

d_gene: TRBD2
abundance: -
v_gene: TRBV3-1/TRBV3-2
j_gene: TRBJ2-5
CDR3aa: CASSRDTGTSLTQYF

d_gene: TRBD1
abundance: -
v_gene: TRBV7-2
j_gene: TRBJ1-5
CDR3aa: CASSLGQGLGQPQHF

d_gene: TRBD1
abundance: -
v_gene: TRBV7-9
j_gene: TRBJ1-2
CDR3aa: CASSLDQSRGHPNYGYTF

d_gene: -
abundance: -
v_gene: TRBV19
j_gene: TRBJ1-4
CDR3aa: CASRPGLWGIATNEKLFF

d_gene: -
abundance: -
v_gene: TRBV30
j_gene: TRBJ1-1
CDR3aa: CAWRGGFGSEAFF

d_gene: TRBD2
abundance: -
v_gene: TRBV5-4
j_gene: TRBJ2-3
CDR3aa: CASSLESGISTDTQYF

d_gene: TRBD2
abundance: -
v_gene: TRBV28
j_gene: TRBJ2-5
CDR3aa: CASSFARTSEQETQYF

d_gene: TRBD2
abundance: once
v_gene: TRBV10-3
j_gene: TRBJ2-5
CDR3aa: CAISGLAGPQETQYF

d_gene: -
abundance: once
v_gene: TRBV12-2
j_gene: TRBJ2-1
CDR3aa: CASRSLNEQFF

d_gene: -
abundance: -
v_gene: TRBV19
j_gene: TRBJ1-2
CDR3aa: CASRPSYYGYTF

d_gene: -
abundance: -
v_gene: TRBV7-9
j_gene: TRBJ1-3
CDR3aa: CASSLWGESGNTIYF

d_gene: -
abundance: few
v_gene: TRBV5-4
j_gene: TRBJ2-2
CDR3aa: CASSLDRQGTGELFF

d_gene: TRBD1
abundance: -
v_gene: TRBV30
j_gene: TRBJ2-7
CDR3aa: CAWSVGGARIYEQYF

d_gene: -
abundance: few
v_gene: TRBV6-4
j_gene: TRBJ2-3
CDR3aa: CASSDTTQGADTQYF

d_gene: TRBD1
abundance: -
v_gene: TRBV7-9
j_gene: TRBJ2-3
CDR3aa: CASTPPKGTGTYTSTEGTDTQYF

d_gene: TRBD1
abundance: -
v_gene: TRBV3-1/TRBV3-2
j_gene: TRBJ1-3
CDR3aa: CASSQPGTGVGNTIYF

d_gene: TRBD1
abundance: once
v_gene: TRBV3-1/TRBV3-2
j_gene: TRBJ2-7
CDR3aa: CASSPQGFNEQYF

d_gene: -
abundance: -
v_gene: TRBV10-1
j_gene: TRBJ2-3
CDR3aa: CASSEGGTGDTQYF

d_gene: -
abundance: -
v_gene: TRBV5-4
j_gene: TRBJ1-2
CDR3aa: CASSSGTRRISNYGYTF

d_gene: -
abundance: -
v_gene: TRBV28
j_gene: TRBJ2-3
CDR3aa: CASSRLILDTQYF

d_gene: TRBD2
abundance: -
v_gene: TRBV4-1
j_gene: TRBJ2-4
CDR3aa: CASSQTWRGSENIQYF

d_gene: TRBD2
abundance: -
v_gene: TRBV29-1
j_gene: TRBJ2-7
CDR3aa: CSVVAGSVAGEQYF

d_gene: TRBD1
abundance: few
v_gene: TRBV28
j_gene: TRBJ1-2
CDR3aa: CASSSDRAISGYTF

d_gene: TRBD2
abundance: -
v_gene: TRBV3-1/TRBV3-2
j_gene: TRBJ2-1
CDR3aa: CASSRLAGGPNEQFF

d_gene: TRBD1
abundance: once
v_gene: TRBV6-2/TRBV6-3
j_gene: TRBJ2-5
CDR3aa: CASSLGTGQETQYF

d_gene: -
abundance: -
v_gene: TRBV19
j_gene: TRBJ1-1
CDR3aa: CASAFWGANTEAFF

d_gene: TRBD1
abundance: once
v_gene: TRBV3-1/TRBV3-2
j_gene: TRBJ1-3
CDR3aa: CASSRTGGSGNTIYF

d_gene: -
abundance: once
v_gene: TRBV5-1
j_gene: TRBJ2-2
CDR3aa: CASRRDTGELFF

d_gene: -
abundance: once
v_gene: TRBV6-5
j_gene: TRBJ1-1
CDR3aa: CASLGGSSEGTEAFF